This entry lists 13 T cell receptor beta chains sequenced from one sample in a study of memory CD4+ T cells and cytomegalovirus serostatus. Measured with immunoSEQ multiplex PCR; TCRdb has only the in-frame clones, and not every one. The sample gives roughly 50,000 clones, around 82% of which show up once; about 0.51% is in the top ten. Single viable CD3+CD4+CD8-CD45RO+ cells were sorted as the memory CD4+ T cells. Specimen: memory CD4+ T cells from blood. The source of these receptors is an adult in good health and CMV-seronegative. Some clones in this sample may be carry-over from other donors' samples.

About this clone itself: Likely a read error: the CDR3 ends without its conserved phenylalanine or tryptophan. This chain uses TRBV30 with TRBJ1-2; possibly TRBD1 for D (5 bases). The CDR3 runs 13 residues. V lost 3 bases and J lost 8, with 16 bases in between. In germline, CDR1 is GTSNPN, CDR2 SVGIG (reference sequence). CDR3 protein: CAWSPLGVKGYTS. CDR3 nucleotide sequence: TGTGCCTGGAGCCCTCTGGGGGTGAAAGGCTACACCTCC.

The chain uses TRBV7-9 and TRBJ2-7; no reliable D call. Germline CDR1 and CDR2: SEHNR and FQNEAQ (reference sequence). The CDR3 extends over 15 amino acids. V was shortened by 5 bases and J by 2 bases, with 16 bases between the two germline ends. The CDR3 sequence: CASSPNTVVPYEQYF. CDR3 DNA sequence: TGTGCCAGCAGCCCCAACACGGTCGTCCCCTACGAGCAGTACTTC.

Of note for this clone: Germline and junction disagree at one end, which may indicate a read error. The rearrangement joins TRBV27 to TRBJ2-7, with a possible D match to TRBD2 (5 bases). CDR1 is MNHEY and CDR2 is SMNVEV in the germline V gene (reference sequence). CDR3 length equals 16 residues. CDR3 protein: CASSLFSLGSSYEQYF. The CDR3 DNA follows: TGTGCCAGCAGCTTATTCTCCCTTGGGAGCTCCTACGAGCAGTACTTC.

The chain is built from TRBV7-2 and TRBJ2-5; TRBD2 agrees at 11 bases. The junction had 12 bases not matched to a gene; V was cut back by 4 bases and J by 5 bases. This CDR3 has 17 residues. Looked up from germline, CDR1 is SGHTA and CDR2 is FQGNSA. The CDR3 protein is CASSSKGSGRATETQYF. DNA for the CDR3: TGTGCCAGCAGCTCCAAGGGTAGCGGGAGGGCCACGGAGACCCAGTACTTC.

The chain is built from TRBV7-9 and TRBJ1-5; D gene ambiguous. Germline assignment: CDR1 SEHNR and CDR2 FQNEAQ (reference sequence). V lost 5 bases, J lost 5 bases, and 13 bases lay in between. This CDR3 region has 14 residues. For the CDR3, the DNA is TGTGCCAGCAGCCCCCACTACGCTGATCAGCCCCAGCATTTT. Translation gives CASSPHYADQPQHF.

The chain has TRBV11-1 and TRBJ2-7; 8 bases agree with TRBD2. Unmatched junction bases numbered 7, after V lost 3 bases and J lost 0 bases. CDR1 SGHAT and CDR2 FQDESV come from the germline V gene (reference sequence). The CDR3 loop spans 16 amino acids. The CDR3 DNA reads TGTGCCAGCAGCTTCCAAGTAGCGGGAAGCTCCTACGAGCAGTACTTC. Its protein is CASSFQVAGSSYEQYF.

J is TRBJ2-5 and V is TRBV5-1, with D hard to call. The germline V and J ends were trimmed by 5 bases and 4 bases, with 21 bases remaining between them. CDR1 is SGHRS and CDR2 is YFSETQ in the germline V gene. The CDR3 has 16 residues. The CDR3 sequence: CASSPPTGSGSETQYF. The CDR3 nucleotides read TGCGCCAGCAGTCCTCCAACTGGCTCCGGGTCAGAGACCCAGTACTTC.

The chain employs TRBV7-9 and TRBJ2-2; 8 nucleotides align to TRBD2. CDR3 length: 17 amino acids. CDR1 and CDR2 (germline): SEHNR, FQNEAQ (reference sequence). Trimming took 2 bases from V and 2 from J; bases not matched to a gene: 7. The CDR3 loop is CASSLFSGGINTGELFF. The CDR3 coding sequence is TGTGCCAGCAGCTTATTCAGCGGGGGAATAAACACCGGGGAGCTGTTTTTT.

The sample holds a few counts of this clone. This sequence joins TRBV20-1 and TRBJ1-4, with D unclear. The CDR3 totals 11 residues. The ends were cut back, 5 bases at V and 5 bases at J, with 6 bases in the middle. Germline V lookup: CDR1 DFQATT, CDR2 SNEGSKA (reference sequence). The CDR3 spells CSAASNEKLFF. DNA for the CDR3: TGCAGTGCTGCAAGCAATGAAAAACTGTTTTTT.

CDR3: CASSPGLAGGTGELFF. CDR3 DNA sequence: TGTGCCAGCAGCCCGGGACTAGCGGGAGGAACCGGGGAGCTGTTTTTT. The chain uses TRBV7-6 and TRBJ2-2, with 15 bases aligning to TRBD2. J lost 5 bases, V lost 5 bases, and 3 bases had no gene match. The germline gives CDR1 SGHVS, CDR2 FNYEAQ. The CDR3 spans 16 residues.

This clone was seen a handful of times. CDR3 in DNA: TGTGCCAGCAGCTTAGGCGTAAGGCGGACTAATGAAAAACTGTTTTTT. Its translation: CASSLGVRRTNEKLFF. This rearrangement joins TRBV7-8 to TRBJ1-4; unclear D gene. From germline, CDR1 is SGHVS and CDR2 FQNEAQ. This CDR3 has 16 amino acids. V shed 1 base and J shed 2 bases, with 11 bases lying between them. The full variable domain, its missing parts supplied by reference TRBV7-8 and TRBJ1-4, is GAGVSQSPRYKVAKRGQDVALRCDPISGHVSLFWYQQALGQGPEFLTYFQNEAQLDKSGLPSDRFFAERPEGSVSTLKIQRTQQEDSAVYLCASSLGVRRTNEKLFFGSGTQLSVL.

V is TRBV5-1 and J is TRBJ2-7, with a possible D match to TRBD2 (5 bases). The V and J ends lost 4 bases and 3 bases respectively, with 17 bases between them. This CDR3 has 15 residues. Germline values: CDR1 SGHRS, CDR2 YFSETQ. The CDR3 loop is CASSQRAGLGYEQYF. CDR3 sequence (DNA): TGCGCCAGCAGCCAACGTGCGGGTTTAGGCTACGAGCAGTACTTC.

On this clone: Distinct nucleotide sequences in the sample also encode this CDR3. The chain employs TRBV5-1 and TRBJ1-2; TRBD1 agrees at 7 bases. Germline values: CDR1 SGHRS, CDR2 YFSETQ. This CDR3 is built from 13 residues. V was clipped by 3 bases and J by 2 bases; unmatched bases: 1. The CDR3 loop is CASSSTGNYGYTF. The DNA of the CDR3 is TGCGCCAGCAGCTCGACAGGGAACTATGGCTACACCTTC.